This TCR beta chain was sequenced for a study of cytomegalovirus exposure and HLA in healthy donors. As to this clone: A read error may account for a junction end that differs from germline.

Primers included in the PCR were 60 Vbeta and 13 Jbeta primers. The method was immunoSEQ multiplex PCR; TCRdb's version includes in-frame clones alone and lacks a portion of them. Counted here are about 76,000 clones, 72% occurring once; the ten biggest clones make up roughly 5.2%. Germline V gene data show CDR1 as SSHAT and CDR2 as FNYEAQ (reference sequence). The CDR3 spans 15 residues. The chain employs TRBV7-7 and TRBJ2-1, with TRBD2 identical over 11 bases. Sequenced sample: PBMCs. The sequence derives from a man in his sixties in good health and CMV-seropositive. As DNA, the CDR3 is TGTGCTAGCAGCGAAGGAACTAGCGGGAGCAATGAGCAGTTCTTC. Its protein product is CASSEGTSGSNEQFF.